The T cell receptor (beta chain) described here comes from a study of read filtering for tumor transcriptome and immune sequencing. Study overall: The cohort had approximately 16 men and approximately 14 women aged about 45 to 90, mean roughly 70 years. By R-ISS, stages I, II and III held around 8, 15 and 7 patients.

By frequency in the sample, this clonotype is medium-sized. Its antigen is unidentified. From 400 to 450 ng of RNA, a library with molecular barcoded alpha/delta and beta/gamma adaptors was made. Each CDR3 protein gets one entry after TCRdb re-called the reads with MiXCR. The table records around 20,000 distinct CDR3 sequences, more than 20% of them present only once. Study outcomes and limitations: IR-seq captured clonotypes deeper and more reliably than RNA-seq. Single-read clonotypes: about 83% of IR-seq clonotypes (approximately 3.7% of reads), more than 70% of RNA-seq clonotypes (roughly 49% of reads).

The V gene's germline CDR1 is SGDLS and CDR2 YYNGEE. Deletions cut 3 bases from V and 5 bases from J, with 6 bases between. CDR3 size: 12 residues. The chain has TRBV9 and TRBJ2-1; no definite D call. The TCR comes from a donor aged 40 or over with multiple myeloma. Sequences were obtained from a population of CD138-negative cells sorted from bone marrow. For the CDR3, the DNA is TGTGCCAGCAGCGGGTCCAACAATGAGCAGTTCTTC. Protein product: CASSGSNNEQFF.